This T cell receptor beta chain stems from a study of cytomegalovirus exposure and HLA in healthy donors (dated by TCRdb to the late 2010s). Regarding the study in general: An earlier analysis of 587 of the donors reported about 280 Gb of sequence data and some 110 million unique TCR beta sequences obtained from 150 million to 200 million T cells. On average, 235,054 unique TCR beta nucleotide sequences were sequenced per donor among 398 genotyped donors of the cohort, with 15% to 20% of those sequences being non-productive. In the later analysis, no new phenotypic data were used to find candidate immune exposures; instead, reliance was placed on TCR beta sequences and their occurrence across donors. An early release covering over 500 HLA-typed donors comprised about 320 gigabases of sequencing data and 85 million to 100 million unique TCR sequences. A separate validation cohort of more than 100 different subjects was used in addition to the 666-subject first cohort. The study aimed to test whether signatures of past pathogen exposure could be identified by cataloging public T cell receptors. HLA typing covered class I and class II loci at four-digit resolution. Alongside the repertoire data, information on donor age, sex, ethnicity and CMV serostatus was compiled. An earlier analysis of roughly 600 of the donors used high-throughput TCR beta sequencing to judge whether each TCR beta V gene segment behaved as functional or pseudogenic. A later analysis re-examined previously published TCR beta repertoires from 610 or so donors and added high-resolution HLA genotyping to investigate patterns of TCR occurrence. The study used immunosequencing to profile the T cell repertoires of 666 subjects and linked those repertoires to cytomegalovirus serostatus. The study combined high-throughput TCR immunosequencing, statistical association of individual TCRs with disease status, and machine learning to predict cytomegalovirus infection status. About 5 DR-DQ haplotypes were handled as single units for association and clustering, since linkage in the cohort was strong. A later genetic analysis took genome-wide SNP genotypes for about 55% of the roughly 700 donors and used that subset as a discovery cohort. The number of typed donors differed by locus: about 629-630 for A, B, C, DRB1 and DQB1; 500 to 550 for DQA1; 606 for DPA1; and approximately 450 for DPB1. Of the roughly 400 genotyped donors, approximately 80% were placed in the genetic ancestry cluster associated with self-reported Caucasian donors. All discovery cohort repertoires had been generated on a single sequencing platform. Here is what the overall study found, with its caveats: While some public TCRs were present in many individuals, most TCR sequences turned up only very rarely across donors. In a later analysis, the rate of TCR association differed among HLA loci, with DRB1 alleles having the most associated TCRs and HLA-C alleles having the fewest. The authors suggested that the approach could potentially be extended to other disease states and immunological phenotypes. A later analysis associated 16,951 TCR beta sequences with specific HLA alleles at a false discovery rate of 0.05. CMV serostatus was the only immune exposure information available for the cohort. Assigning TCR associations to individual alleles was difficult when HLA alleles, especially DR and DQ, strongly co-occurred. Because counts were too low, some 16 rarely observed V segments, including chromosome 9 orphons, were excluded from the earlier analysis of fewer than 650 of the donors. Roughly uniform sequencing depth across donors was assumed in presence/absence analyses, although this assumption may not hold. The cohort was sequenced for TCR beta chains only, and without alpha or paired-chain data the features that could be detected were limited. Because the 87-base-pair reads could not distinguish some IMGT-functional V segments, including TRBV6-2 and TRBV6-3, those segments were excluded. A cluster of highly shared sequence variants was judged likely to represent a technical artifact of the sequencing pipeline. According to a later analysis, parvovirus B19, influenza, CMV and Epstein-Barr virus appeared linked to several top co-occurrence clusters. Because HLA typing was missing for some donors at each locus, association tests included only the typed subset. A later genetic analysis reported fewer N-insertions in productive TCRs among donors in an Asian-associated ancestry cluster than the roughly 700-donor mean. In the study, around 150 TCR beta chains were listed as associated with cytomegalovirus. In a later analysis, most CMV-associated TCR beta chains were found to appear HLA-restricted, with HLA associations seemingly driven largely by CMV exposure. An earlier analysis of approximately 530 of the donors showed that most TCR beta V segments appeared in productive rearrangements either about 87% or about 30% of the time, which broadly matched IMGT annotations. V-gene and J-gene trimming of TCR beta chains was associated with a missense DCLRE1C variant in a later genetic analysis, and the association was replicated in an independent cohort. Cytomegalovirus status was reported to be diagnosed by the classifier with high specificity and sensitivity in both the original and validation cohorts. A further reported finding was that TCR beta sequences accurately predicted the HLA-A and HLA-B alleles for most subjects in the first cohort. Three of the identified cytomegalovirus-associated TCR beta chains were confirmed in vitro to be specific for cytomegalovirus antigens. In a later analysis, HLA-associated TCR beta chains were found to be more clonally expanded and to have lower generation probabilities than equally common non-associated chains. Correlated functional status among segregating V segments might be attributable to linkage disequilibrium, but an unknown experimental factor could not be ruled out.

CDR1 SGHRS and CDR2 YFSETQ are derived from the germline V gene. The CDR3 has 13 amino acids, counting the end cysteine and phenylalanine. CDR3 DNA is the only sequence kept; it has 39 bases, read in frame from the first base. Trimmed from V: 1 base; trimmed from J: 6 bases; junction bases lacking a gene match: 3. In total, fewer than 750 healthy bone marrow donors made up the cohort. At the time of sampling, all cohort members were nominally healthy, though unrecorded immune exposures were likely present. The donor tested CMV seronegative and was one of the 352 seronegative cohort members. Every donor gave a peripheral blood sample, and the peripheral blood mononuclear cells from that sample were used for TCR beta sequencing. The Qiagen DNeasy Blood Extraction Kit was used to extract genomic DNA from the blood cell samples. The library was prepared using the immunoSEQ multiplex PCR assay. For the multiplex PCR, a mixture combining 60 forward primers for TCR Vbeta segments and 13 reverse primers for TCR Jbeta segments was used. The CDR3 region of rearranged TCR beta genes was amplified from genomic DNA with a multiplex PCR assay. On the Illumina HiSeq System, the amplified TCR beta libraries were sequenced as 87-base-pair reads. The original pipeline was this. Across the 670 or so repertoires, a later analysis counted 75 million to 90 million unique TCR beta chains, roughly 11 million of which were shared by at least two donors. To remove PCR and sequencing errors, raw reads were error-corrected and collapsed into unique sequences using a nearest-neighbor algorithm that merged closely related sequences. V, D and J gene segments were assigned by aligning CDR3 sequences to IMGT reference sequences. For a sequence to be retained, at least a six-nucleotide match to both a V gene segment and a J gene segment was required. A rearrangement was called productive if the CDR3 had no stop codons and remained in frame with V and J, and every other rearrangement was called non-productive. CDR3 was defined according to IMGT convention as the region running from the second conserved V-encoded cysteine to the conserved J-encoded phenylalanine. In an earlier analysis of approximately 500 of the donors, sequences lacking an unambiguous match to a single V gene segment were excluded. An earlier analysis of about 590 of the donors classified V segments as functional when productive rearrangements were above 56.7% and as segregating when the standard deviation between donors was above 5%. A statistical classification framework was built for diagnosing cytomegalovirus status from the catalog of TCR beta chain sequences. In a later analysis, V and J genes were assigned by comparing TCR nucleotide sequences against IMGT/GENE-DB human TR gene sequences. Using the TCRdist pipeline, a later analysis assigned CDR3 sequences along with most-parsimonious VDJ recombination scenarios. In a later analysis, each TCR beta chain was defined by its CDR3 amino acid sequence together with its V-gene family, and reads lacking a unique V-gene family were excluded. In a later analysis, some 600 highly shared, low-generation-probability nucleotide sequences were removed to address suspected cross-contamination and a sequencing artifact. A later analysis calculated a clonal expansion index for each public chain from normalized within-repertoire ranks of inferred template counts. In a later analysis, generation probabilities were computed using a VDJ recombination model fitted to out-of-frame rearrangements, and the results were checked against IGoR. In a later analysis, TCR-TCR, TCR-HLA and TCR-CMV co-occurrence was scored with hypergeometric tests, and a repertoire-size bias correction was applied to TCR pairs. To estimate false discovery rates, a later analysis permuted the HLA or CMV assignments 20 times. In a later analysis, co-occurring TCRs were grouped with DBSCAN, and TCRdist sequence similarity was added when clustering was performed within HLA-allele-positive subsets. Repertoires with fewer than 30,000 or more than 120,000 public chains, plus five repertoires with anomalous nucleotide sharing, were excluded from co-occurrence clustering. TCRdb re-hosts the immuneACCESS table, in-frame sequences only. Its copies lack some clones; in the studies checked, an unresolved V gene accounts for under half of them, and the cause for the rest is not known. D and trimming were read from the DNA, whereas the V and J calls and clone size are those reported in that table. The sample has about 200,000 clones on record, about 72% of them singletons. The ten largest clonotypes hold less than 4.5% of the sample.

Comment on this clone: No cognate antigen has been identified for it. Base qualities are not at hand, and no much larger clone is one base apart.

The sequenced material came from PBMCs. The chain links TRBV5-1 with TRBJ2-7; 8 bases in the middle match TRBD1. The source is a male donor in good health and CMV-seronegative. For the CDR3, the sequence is CASSLNRGAEQYF. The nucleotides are TGCGCCAGCAGCTTGAACAGGGGGGCCGAGCAGTACTTC.